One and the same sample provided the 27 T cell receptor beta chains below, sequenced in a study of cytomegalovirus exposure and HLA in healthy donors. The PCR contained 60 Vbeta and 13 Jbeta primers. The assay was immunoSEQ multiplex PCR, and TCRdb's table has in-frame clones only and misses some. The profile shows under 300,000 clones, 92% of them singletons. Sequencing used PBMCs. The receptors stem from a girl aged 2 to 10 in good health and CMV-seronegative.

CDR3 loop: CASSFFGGGAADTQYF. Written as DNA, the CDR3 is TGTGCCAGCAGCTTTTTTGGCGGGGGGGCGGCAGATACGCAGTATTTT. The V gene is TRBV7-3, the J gene TRBJ2-3; TRBD2 aligns across 9 bases. Germline V gene sequence: CDR1 SGHTA, CDR2 FQGTGA. The CDR3 contains 16 residues. J lost 4 bases, V lost 3 bases, and 8 bases had no gene match. The complete variable domain, with remaining parts taken from reference TRBV7-3 and TRBJ2-3, reads GAGVSQTPSNKVTEKGKYVELRCDPISGHTALYWYRQSLGQGPEFLIYFQGTGAADDSGLPNDRFFAVRPEGSVSTLKIQRTERGDSAVYLCASSFFGGGAADTQYFGPGTRLTVL.

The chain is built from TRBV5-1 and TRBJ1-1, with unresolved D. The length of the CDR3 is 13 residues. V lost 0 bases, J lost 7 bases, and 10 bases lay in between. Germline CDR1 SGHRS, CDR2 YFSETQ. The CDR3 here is CASSLVMGREAFF. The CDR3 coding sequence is TGCGCCAGCAGCTTGGTAATGGGCCGTGAAGCTTTCTTT.

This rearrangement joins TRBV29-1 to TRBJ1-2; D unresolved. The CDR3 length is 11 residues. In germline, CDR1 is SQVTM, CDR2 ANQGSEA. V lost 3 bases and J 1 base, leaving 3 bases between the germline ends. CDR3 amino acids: CSVDNNYGYTF. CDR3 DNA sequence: TGCAGCGTTGACAATAACTATGGCTACACCTTC.

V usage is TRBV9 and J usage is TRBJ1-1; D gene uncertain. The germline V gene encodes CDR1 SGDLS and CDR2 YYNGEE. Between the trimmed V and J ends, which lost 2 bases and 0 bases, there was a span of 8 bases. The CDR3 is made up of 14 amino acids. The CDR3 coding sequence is TGTGCCAGCAGCGTGGGCTCCTTGAACACTGAAGCTTTCTTT. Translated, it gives CASSVGSLNTEAFF.

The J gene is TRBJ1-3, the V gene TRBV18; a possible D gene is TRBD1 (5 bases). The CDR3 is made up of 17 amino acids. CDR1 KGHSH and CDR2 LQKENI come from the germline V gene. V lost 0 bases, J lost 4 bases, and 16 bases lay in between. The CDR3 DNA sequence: TGTGCCAGCTCACCACCAAGGAGACAGACACCCGGAAACACCATATATTTT. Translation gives CASSPPRRQTPGNTIYF.

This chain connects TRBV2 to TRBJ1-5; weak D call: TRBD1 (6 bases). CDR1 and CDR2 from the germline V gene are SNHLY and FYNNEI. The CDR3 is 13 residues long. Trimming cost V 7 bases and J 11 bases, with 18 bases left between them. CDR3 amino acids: CASKSPGDQSQHF. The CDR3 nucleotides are TGTGCCAGCAAAAGTCCAGGGGACCAGTCCCAGCATTTT. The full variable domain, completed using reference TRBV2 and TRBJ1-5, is EPEVTQTPSHQVTQMGQEVILRCVPISNHLYFYWYRQILGQKVEFLVSFYNNEISEKSEIFDDQFSVERPDGSNFTLKIRSTKLEDSAMYFCASKSPGDQSQHFGDGTRLSIL.

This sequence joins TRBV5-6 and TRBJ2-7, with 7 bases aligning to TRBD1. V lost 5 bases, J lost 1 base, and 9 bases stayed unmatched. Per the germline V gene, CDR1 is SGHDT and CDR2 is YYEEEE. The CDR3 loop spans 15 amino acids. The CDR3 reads CASRKGQPSSYEQYF. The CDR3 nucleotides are TGTGCCAGCAGAAAGGGACAGCCAAGTTCCTACGAGCAGTACTTC.

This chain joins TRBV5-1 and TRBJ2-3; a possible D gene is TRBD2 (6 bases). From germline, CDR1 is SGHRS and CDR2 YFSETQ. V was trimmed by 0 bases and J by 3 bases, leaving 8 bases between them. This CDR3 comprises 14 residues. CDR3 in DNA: TGCGCCAGCAGCTTGGATGGAGGGACAGATACGCAGTATTTT. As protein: CASSLDGGTDTQYF.

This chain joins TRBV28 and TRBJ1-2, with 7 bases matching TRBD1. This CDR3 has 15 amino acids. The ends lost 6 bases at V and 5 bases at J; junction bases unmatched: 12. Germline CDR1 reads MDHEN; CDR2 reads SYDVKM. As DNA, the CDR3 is TGTGCCAGCAGGTCACCGGGACAGAACTTATATGGCTACACCTTC. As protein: CASRSPGQNLYGYTF.

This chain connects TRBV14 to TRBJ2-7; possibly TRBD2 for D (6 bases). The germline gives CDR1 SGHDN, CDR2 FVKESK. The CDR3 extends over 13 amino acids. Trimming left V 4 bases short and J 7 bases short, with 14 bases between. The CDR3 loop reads CASSLKRVGEQYF. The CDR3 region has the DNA TGTGCCAGCAGCCTAAAGCGGGTTGGGGAGCAGTACTTC. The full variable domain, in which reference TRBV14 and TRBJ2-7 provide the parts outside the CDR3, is EAGVTQFPSHSVIEKGQTVTLRCDPISGHDNLYWYRRVMGKEIKFLLHFVKESKQDESGMPNNRFLAERTGGTYSTLKVQPAELEDSGVYFCASSLKRVGEQYFGPGTRLTVT.

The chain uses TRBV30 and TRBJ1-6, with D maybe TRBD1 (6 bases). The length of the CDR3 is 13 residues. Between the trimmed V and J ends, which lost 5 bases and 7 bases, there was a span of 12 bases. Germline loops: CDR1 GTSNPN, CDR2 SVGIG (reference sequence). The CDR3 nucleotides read TGTGCCTGGGGGAGGGGGGGGAATTCACCCCTCCACTTT. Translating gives CAWGRGGNSPLHF.

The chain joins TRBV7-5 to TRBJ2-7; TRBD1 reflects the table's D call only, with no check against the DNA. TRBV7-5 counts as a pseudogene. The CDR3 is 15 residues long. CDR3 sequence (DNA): TGTGCCAGAAGCTTAGGCCAGGGGACCCCCTACGAGCAGTACTTC. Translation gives CARSLGQGTPYEQYF.

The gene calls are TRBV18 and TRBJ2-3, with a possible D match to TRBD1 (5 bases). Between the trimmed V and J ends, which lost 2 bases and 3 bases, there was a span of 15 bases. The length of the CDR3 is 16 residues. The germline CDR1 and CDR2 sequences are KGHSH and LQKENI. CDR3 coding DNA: TGTGCCAGCTCACCATTGCCGAAGGGGCTTACAGATACGCAGTATTTT. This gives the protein CASSPLPKGLTDTQYF.

CDR3 region: CASSDRGSYGYTF. In DNA, the CDR3 is TGTGCCAGTTCGGACAGGGGCTCCTATGGCTACACCTTC. The genes are TRBV27 and TRBJ1-2, with 9 bases fitting TRBD1. Germline trimming cut 9 bases from V and 4 bases from J; bases unmatched to any gene: 6. The germline V gene has CDR1 MNHEY and CDR2 SMNVEV (reference sequence). The CDR3 totals 13 residues.

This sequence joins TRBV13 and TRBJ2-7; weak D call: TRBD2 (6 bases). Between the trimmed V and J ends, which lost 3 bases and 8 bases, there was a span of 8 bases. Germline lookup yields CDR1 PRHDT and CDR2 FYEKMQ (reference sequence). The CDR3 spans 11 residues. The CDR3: CASSFREKQYF. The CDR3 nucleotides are TGTGCCAGCAGCTTTCGGGAGAAGCAGTACTTC. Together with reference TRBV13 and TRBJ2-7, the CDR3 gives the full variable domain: AAGVIQSPRHLIKEKRETATLKCYPIPRHDTVYWYQQGPGQDPQFLISFYEKMQSDKGSIPDRFSAQQFSDYHSELNMSSLELGDSALYFCASSFREKQYFGPGTRLTVT.

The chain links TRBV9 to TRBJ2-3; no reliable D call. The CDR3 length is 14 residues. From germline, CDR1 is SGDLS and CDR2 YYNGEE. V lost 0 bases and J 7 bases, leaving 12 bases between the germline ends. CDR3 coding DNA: TGTGCCAGCAGCGTAGGCAGTATTGGTAATACGCAGTATTTT. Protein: CASSVGSIGNTQYF.

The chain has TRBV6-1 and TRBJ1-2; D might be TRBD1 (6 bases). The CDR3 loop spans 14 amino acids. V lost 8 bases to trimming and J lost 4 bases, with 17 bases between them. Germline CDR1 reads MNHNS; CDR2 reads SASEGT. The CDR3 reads CASRRAGEGYGYTF. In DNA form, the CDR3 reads TGTGCCAGCCGACGGGCAGGGGAAGGCTATGGCTACACCTTC.

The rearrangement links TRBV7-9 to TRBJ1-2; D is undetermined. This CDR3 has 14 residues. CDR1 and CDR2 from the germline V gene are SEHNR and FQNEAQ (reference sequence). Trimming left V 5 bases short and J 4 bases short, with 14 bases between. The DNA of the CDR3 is TGTGCCAGCAGCGCCCTCCGGAGCCTCTATGGCTACACCTTC. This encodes CASSALRSLYGYTF.

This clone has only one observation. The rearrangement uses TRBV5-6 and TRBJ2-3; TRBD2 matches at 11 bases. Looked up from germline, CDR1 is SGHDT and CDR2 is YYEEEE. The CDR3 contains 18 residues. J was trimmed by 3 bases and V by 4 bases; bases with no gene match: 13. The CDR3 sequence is CASSPVAGGPSGTDTQYF. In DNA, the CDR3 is TGTGCCAGCAGCCCAGTAGCGGGAGGGCCGAGTGGAACAGATACGCAGTATTTT.

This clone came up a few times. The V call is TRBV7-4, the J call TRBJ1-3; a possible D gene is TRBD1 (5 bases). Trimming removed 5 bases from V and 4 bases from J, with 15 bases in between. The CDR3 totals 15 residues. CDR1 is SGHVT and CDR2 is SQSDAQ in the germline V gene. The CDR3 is CASSLSGGNGNTIYF. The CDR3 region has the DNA TGTGCCAGCAGCCTAAGTGGGGGGAACGGAAACACCATATATTTT.

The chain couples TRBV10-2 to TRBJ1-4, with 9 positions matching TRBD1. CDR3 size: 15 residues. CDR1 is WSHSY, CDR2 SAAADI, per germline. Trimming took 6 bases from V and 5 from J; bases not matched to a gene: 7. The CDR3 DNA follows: TGCGCCAGCAGAGCCACAGGGGGCGGGAATGAAAAACTGTTTTTT. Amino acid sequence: CASRATGGGNEKLFF.

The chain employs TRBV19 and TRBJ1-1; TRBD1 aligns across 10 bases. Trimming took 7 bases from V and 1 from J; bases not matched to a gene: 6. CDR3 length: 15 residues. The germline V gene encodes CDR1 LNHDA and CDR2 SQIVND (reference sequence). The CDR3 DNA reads TGTGCCAGTACCCCAGGGACAGGGGCGAACACTGAAGCTTTCTTT. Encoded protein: CASTPGTGANTEAFF.

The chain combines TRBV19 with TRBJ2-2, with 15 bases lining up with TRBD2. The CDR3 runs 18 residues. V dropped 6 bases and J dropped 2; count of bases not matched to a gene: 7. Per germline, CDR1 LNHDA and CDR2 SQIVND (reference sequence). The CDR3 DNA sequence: TGTGCCAGTAGCCCGGGGACTAGCGGGAGGATTAACACCGGGGAGCTGTTTTTT. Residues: CASSPGTSGRINTGELFF.

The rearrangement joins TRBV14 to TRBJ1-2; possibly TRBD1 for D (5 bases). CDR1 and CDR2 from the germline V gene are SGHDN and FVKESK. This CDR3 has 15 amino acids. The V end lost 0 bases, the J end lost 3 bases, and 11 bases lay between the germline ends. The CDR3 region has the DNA TGTGCCAGCAGCCAAGATCCGGACACCTACTATGGCTACACCTTC. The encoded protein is CASSQDPDTYYGYTF.

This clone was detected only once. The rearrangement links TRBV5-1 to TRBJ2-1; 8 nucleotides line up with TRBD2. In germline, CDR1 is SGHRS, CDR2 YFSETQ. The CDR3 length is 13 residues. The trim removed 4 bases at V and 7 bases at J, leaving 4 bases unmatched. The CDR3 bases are TGCGCCAGCAGCAGCGGGGGTTCAAATGAGCAGTTCTTC. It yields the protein CASSSGGSNEQFF.

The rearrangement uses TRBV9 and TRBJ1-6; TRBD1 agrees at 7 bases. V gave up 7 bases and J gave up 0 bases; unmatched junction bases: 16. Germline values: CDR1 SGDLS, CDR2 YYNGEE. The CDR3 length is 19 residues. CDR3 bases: TGTGCCAGCGTCGGGGAACGGGACAGCTTTAGCTCCTATAATTCACCCCTCCACTTT. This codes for CASVGERDSFSSYNSPLHF. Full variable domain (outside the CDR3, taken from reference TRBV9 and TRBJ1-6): DSGVTQTPKHLITATGQRVTLRCSPRSGDLSVYWYQQSLDQGLQFLIQYYNGEERAKGNILERFSAQQFPDLHSELNLSSLELGDSALYFCASVGERDSFSSYNSPLHFGNGTRLTVT.

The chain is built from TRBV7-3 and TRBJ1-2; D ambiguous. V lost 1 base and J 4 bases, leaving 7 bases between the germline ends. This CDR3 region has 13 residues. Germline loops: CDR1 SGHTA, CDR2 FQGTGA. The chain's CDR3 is CASSLKPGYGYTF. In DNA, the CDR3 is TGTGCCAGCAGCTTAAAGCCAGGCTATGGCTACACCTTC. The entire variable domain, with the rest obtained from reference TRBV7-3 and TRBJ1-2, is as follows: GAGVSQTPSNKVTEKGKYVELRCDPISGHTALYWYRQSLGQGPEFLIYFQGTGAADDSGLPNDRFFAVRPEGSVSTLKIQRTERGDSAVYLCASSLKPGYGYTFGSGTRLTVV.